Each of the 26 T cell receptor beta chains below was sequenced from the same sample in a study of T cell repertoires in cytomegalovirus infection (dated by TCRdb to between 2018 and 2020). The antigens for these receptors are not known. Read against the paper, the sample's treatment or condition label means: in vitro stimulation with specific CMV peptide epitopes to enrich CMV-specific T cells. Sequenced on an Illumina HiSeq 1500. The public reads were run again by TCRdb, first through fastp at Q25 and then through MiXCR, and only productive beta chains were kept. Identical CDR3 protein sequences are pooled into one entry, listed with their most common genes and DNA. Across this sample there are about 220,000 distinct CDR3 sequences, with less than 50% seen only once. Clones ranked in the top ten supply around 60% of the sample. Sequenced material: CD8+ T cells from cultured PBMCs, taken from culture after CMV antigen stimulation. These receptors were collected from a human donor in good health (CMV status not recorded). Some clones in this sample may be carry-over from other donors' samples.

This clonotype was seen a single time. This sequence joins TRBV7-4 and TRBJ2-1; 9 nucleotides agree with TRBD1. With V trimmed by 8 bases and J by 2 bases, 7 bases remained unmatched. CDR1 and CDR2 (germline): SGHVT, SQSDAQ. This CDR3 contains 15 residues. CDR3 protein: CASLSDRGTYNEQFF. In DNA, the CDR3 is TGTGCCAGCTTAAGCGACAGGGGGACCTACAATGAGCAGTTCTTC.

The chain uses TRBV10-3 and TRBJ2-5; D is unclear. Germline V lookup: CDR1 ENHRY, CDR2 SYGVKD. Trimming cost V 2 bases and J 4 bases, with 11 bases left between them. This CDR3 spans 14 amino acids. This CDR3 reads CAISETDGIETQYF. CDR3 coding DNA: TGTGCCATCAGTGAGACCGACGGAATAGAGACCCAGTACTTC.

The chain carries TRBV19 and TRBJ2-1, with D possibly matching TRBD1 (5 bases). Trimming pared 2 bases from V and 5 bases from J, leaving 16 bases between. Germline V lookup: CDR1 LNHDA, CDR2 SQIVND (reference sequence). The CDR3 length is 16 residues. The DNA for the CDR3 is TGTGCCAGTAGTATACCACAGGACACTCAGAACAATGAGCAGTTCTTC. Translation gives CASSIPQDTQNNEQFF.

The CDR3 DNA reads TGTGCCAGCAGCTTAGGCCCAGACGGGGGGAACACTGAAGCTTTCTTT. This sequence encodes CASSLGPDGGNTEAFF. V gene TRBV11-2 combines with J gene TRBJ1-1; D is possibly TRBD1 (5 bases). The CDR3 has 16 residues. Trimming pared 1 base from V and 1 base from J, leaving 13 bases between. The germline V gene encodes CDR1 SGHAT and CDR2 FQNNGV. Supplemented by reference TRBV11-2 and TRBJ1-1, the full variable domain reads EAGVAQSPRYKIIEKRQSVAFWCNPISGHATLYWYQQILGQGPKLLIQFQNNGVVDDSQLPKDRFSAERLKGVDSTLKIQPAKLEDSAVYLCASSLGPDGGNTEAFFGQGTRLTVV.

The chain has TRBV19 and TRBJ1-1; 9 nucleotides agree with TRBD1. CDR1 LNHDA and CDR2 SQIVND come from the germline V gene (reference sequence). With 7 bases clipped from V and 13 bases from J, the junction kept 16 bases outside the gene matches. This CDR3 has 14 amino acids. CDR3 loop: CASTAQGADVVDFF. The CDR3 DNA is TGTGCCAGTACCGCACAGGGGGCGGATGTAGTGGATTTCTTT.

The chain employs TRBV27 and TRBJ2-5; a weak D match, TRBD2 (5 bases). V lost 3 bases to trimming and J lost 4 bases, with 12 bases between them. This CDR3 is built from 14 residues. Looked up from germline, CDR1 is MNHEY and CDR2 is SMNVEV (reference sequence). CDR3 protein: CASSLGPEGETQYF. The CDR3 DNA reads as TGTGCCAGCAGTTTGGGCCCAGAGGGAGAGACCCAGTACTTC.

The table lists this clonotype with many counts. CDR3 residues: CASSLTWGSDPSGNTIYF. The CDR3 nucleotides read TGTGCCAGCAGCTTAACCTGGGGGAGTGACCCTTCTGGAAACACCATATATTTT. The V call is TRBV7-4, the J call TRBJ1-3; D might be TRBD1 (5 bases). The CDR3 consists of 18 residues. V was shortened by 2 bases and J by 1 base, with 18 bases between the two germline ends. The germline gives CDR1 SGHVT, CDR2 SQSDAQ.

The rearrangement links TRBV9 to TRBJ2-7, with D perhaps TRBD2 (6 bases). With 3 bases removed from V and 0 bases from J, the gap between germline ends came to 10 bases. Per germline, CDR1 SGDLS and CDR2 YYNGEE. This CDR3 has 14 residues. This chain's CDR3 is CASSAGVSSYEQYF. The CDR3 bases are TGTGCCAGCAGCGCGGGGGTGAGCTCCTACGAGCAGTACTTC.

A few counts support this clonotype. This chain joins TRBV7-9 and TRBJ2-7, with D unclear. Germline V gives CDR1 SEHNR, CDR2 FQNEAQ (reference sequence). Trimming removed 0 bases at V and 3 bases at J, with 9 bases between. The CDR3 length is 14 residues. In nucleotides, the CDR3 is TGTGCCAGCAGCTTAGCCCTGAACAGCTACGAGCAGTACTTC. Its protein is CASSLALNSYEQYF.

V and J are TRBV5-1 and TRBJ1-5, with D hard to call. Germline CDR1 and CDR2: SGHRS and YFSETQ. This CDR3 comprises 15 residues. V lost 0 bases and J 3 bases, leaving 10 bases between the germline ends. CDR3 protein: CASSLDPLSNQPQHF. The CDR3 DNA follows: TGCGCCAGCAGCTTGGACCCGTTATCCAATCAGCCCCAGCATTTT.

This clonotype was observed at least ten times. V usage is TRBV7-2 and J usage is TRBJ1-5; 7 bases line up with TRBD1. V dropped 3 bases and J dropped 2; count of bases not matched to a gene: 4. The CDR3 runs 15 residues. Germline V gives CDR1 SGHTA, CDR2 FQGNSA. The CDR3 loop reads CASSFGTVGNQPQHF. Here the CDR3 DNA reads TGTGCCAGCAGCTTCGGGACAGTTGGCAATCAGCCCCAGCATTTT. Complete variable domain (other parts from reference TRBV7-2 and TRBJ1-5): GAGVSQSPSNKVTEKGKDVELRCDPISGHTALYWYRQSLGQGLEFLIYFQGNSAPDKSGLPSDRFSAERTGGSVSTLTIQRTQQEDSAVYLCASSFGTVGNQPQHFGDGTRLSIL.

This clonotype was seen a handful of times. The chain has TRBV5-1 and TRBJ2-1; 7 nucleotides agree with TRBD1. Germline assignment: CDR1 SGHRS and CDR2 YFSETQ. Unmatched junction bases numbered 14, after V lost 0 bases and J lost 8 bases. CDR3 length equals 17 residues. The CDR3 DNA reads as TGCGCCAGCAGCTTGGCCCCCCGGGACAGTCGTATCGATGAGCAGTTCTTC. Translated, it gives CASSLAPRDSRIDEQFF.

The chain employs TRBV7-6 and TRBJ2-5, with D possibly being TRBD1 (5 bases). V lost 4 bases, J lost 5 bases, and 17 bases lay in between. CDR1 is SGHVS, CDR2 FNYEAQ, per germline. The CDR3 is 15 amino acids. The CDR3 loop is CASSSTALDLETQYF. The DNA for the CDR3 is TGTGCCAGCAGCTCGACAGCCCTGGATCTGGAGACCCAGTACTTC.

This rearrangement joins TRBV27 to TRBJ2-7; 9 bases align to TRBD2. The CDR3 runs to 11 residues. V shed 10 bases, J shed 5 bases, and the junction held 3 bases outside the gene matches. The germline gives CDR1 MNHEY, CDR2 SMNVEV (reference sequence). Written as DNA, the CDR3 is TGTGCCACCCAGCGGGGGGACGAGCAGTACTTC. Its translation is CATQRGDEQYF.

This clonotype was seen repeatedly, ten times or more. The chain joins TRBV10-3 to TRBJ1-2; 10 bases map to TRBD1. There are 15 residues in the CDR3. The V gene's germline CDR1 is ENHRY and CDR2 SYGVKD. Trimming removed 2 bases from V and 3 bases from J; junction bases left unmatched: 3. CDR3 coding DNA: TGTGCCATCAGTGAGCGGGACAGGGGACACTATGGCTACACCTTC. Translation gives CAISERDRGHYGYTF.

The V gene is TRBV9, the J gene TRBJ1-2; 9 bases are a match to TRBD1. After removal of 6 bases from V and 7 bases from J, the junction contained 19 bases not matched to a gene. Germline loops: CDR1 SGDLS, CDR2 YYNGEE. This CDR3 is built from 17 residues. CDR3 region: CASKMPGTGLFLSGYTF. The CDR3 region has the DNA TGTGCCAGCAAAATGCCCGGGACAGGGCTTTTCTTGAGTGGCTACACCTTC.

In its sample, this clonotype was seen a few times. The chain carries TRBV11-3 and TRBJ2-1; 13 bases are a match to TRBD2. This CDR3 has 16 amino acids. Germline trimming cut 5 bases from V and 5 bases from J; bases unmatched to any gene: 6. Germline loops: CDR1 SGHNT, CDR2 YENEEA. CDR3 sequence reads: CASSLTSGGAHNEQFF. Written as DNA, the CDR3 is TGTGCCAGCAGCCTAACTAGCGGGGGGGCCCACAATGAGCAGTTCTTC. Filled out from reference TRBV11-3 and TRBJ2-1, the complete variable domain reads EAGVVQSPRYKIIEKKQPVAFWCNPISGHNTLYWYLQNLGQGPELLIRYENEEAVDDSQLPKDRFSAERLKGVDSTLKIQPAELGDSAVYLCASSLTSGGAHNEQFFGPGTRLTVL.

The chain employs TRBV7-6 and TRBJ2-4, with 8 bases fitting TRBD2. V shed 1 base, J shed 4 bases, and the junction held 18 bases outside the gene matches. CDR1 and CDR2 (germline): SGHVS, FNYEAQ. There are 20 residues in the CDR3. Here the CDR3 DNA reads TGTGCCAGCAGCTTAGAGCTTAGCGGGGATGGGGTGTCACGGAAAAACATTCAGTACTTC. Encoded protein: CASSLELSGDGVSRKNIQYF.

CDR3: CASSLAGPNQPQHF. The CDR3 bases are TGTGCCAGCAGTTTAGCAGGGCCCAATCAGCCCCAGCATTTT. The chain joins TRBV27 to TRBJ1-5; tentative D call: TRBD1 (5 bases). From germline, CDR1 is MNHEY and CDR2 SMNVEV (reference sequence). Trimming pared 2 bases from V and 3 bases from J, leaving 8 bases between. The CDR3 runs 14 residues.

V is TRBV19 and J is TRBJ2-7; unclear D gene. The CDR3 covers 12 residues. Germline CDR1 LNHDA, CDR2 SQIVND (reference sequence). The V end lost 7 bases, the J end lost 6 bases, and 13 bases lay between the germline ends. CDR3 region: CASTPGVGEQYF. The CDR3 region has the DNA TGTGCCAGTACTCCCGGAGTCGGCGAGCAGTACTTC.

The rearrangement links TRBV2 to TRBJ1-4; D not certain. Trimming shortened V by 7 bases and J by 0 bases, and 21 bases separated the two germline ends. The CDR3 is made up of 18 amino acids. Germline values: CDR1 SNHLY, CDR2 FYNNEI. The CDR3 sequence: CASTTHRDMAATNEKLFF. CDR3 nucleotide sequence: TGTGCCAGCACCACTCATCGCGACATGGCTGCAACTAATGAAAAACTGTTTTTT.

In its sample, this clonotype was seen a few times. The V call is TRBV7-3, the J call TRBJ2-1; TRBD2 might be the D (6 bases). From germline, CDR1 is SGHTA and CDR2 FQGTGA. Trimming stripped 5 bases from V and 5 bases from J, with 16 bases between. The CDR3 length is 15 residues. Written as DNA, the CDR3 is TGTGCCAGCAGCAAGGGACTGGGGTTTAACAATGAGCAGTTCTTC. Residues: CASSKGLGFNNEQFF.

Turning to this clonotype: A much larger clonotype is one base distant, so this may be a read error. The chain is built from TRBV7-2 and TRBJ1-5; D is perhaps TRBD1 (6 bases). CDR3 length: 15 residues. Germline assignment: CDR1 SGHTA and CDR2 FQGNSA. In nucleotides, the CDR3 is TGTGCCAGCACCCCGGCAGGGACAAGCAATCAGCCCCAGGATTTT. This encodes CASTPAGTSNQPQDF. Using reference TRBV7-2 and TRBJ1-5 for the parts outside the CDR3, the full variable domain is GAGVSQSPSNKVTEKGKDVELRCDPISGHTALYWYRQSLGQGLEFLIYFQGNSAPDKSGLPSDRFSAERTGGSVSTLTIQRTQQEDSAVYLCASTPAGTSNQPQDFGDGTRLSIL.

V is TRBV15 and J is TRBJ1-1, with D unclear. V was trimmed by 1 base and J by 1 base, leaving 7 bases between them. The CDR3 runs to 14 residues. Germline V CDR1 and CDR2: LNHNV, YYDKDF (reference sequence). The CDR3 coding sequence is TGTGCCACCAGCAGAGCACGGGAGAACACTGAAGCTTTCTTT. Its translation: CATSRARENTEAFF.

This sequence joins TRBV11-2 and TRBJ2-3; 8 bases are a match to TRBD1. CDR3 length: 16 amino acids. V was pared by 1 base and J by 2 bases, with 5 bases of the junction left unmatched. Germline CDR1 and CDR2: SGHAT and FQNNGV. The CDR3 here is CASSLGADRVTDTQYF. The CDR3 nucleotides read TGTGCCAGCAGCTTAGGGGCGGACAGGGTCACAGATACGCAGTATTTT. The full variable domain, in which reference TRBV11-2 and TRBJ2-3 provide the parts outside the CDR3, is EAGVAQSPRYKIIEKRQSVAFWCNPISGHATLYWYQQILGQGPKLLIQFQNNGVVDDSQLPKDRFSAERLKGVDSTLKIQPAKLEDSAVYLCASSLGADRVTDTQYFGPGTRLTVL.

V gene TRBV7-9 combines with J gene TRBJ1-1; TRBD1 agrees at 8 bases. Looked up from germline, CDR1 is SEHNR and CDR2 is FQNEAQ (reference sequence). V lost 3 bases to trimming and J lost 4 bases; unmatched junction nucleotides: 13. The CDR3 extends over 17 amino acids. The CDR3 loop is CASSFSGTGRLATEAFF. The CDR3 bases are TGTGCCAGCAGCTTCTCCGGGACAGGAAGATTGGCCACTGAAGCTTTCTTT.